This T cell receptor beta chain was captured in a study of beta chain features in type 1 diabetes. What was sequenced were expressed TCRB transcripts, since all of the isolated RNA had been reverse transcribed. Sequencing was performed with immunoSEQ multiplex PCR; in TCRdb, only in-frame clones are kept and a portion is missing. Here the sample spans some 200,000 clones, 9.5% to 13% being singletons. Trimming cost V 2 bases and J 5 bases, with 14 bases left between them. Germline V gives CDR1 SGHTA, CDR2 FQGNSA. This CDR3 has 15 amino acids. Study conclusions and caveats: In these data, an HLA type influence on TCRB rearrangement remained unresolved. The naive, central memory and Treg TCRB repertoires showed an apparent similarity that was greater among patients than among healthy donors. Insertions at VDJ junctions were less frequent in type 1 diabetes patients. These patients also deleted more nucleotides at the same junctions. With patients and controls alike, PCR might favor shorter templates to an equal degree.

This clone was picked up many times. Its target is not known. The specimen was central memory CD4+ T cells from blood. The chain joins TRBV7-2 to TRBJ2-3; the D gene is possibly TRBD2 (6 bases). This receptor was taken from a young man in good health. This CDR3 reads CASSLHGSEGDTQYF. Here the CDR3 DNA reads TGTGCCAGCAGCTTACACGGGAGTGAGGGAGATACGCAGTATTTT. The full variable domain, with the rest looked up from reference TRBV7-2 and TRBJ2-3, is GAGVSQSPSNKVTEKGKDVELRCDPISGHTALYWYRQSLGQGLEFLIYFQGNSAPDKSGLPSDRFSAERTGGSVSTLTIQRTQQEDSAVYLCASSLHGSEGDTQYFGPGTRLTVL.